What follows describes a single T cell receptor (beta chain). This clonotype was picked up many times. This clone's antigen is unknown. One base away there is no much larger clone; base qualities are not given. The data were taken from a study of blood T cells in healthy people across ages (dated by TCRdb to between 2015 and 2016). At the level of the whole study: In model experiments, template switching captured roughly one uniquely barcoded TCR beta cDNA molecule for every two T cells. Donors of different ages were randomly distributed across sequencing lanes to avoid experimental bias. To track age-related changes in TCR beta repertoire diversity, the study relied on deep sequencing normalized with unique cDNA molecular identifiers. The study analyzed two additional independent replicas of 1 million unique cDNA reads from the same blood draw for two donors, one aged 18 to 29 and one aged 80 or older. The donors were divided into four age groups: young (average 16 years), middle-aged (over 35), aged (about 62) and long-lived (about 90). What the work shows at the level of the full study, not this receptor alone: The long-lived group showed more naive CD4+ T cells, fewer expanded clones and increased TCR diversity than the aged group, suggesting age selection. A strong correlation was found between observed TCR beta diversity and the percentage of naive T cells measured by flow cytometry. Total diversity estimates from one million sequenced T cells were considered lower bounds and underestimates. Because donor CMV infection status was unknown, age-related changes in expanded clonotypes were potentially confounded. Since profiling was done on bulk unsorted PBMCs, naive and antigen-experienced compartments could not be conclusively compared. Observed TCR beta diversity per million T cells fell roughly linearly with age, and a significant reduction was already apparent by age around 36.

Donors were a few dozen systemically healthy Caucasian individuals from Russia aged roughly 6 to 90 years. About 9.6 milliliters of peripheral blood were collected from each donor into EDTA-treated Vacutainer tubes. Ficoll-Paque density-gradient centrifugation was used to isolate PBMCs, with at least 6.5 million per sample. Trizol reagent was used to extract total RNA from the PBMCs, yielding at least 6 micrograms per sample. For every donor, flow cytometry on a PBMC aliquot measured the percentage of naive CD45RAhigh/CD27high T cells. The germline V gene (reference sequence) yields DFQATT for CDR1 and SNEGSKA for CDR2. The CDR3 starts with the cysteine, ends with the phenylalanine, and has 18 residues. CDR3 DNA is the only sequence kept; it has 54 bases, read in frame from the first base. The trim is 0 bases for V and 0 bases for J, with a gap of 15 bases between the germline ends. Receptor amplification or capture employed 5' RACE. These reads were obtained on an Illumina HiSeq 2500. A second PCR of about 7 to 12 cycles was performed with a sample-barcoded 5' primer and a J-beta primer mix. Each TCR beta cDNA molecule received a unique molecular identifier from a template-switch 5' adaptor carrying 12 random nucleotides. Each sample yielded at least 2.5 million CDR3-containing paired-end reads. First-strand cDNA was synthesized from all RNA with the Mint cDNA synthesis kit, primed by a TRBC-specific oligonucleotide. Following uracil-DNA glycosylase treatment, all cDNA underwent a first 18-cycle PCR with the universal primers M1SS and BC2_uni_R. Concerning the study's data processing: For normalization, 1 million high-quality reads were randomly selected from each sample, with every read carrying a distinct molecular identifier. Instead of being binned into consensus sequences, reads that shared molecular identifiers were thrown out. MiTCR, run with a Q25 quality threshold and the strictest error-elimination algorithm, handled CDR3 identification, clonotype clustering and error correction. A nonparametric unseen species model with Euler transformation was used to estimate lower-bound total TCR beta diversity. TCRdb's own reprocessing of the public reads used fastp at Q25 and MiXCR and kept productive beta chains. Each record represents a unique CDR3 protein, reported with the most common genes and DNA among its rows. The V and J calls and clone size come from TCRdb's table, not from the authors' own analysis. This sample holds 550,000 to 650,000 distinct CDR3 sequences; 25% to 35% were observed only once. Jointly, the top ten make up 15% to 18% of the sample.

The sequenced material came from blood. The sequence joins TRBV20-1 to TRBJ1-6, with TRBD1 tentatively as D gene (6 bases match). This TCR was sampled from a woman aged 80 or over in good health. Read as DNA, the sequence is TGCAGTGCTAGAGATGCTACAGGGCAGAGCTCCTATAATTCACCCCTCCACTTT. Its coded protein is CSARDATGQSSYNSPLHF.